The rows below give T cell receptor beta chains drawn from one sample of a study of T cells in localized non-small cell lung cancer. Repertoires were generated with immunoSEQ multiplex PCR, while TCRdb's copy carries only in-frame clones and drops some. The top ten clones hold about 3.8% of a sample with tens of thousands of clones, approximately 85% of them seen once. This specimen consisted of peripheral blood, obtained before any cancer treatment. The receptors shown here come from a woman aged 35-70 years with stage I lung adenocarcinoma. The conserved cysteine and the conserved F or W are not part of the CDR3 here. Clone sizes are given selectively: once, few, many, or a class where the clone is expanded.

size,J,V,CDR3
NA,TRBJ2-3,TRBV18,ASSASGTLGDTQY
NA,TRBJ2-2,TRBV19,ASNGNRAGELF
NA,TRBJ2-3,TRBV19,ASSPARDRDADTQY
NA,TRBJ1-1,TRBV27,ASSLSRNWGTEAF
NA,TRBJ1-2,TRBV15,ATSRGGNYGYT
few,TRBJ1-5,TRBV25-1,ASSLDGDQPQH
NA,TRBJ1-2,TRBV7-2,ASSSQGSSNYGYT
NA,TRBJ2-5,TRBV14,ASRPLGTGGQETQY
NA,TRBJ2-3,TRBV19,ASSIVGSDTQY
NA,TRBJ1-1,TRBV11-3,ASSSSGGLNTEAF
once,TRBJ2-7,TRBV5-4,ASSLQGRDSYEQY
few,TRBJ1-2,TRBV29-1,SARTGGGHT
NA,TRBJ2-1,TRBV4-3,ASSQDPPGGSTYNEQF
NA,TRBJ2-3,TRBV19,ASSNPAGKTTLYTDTQY
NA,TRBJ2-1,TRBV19,ASKRDLSYNEQF
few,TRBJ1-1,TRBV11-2,ASSRINQAF
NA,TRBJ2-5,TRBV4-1,ASSQDRIGQETQY
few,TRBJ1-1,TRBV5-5,ASSLERGGDTEAF
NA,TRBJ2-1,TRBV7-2,ASSWRAGGNEQF
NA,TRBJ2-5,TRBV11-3,ASSLEGSGRETQY
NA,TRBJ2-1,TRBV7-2,ASSLEPGLGPNEQF
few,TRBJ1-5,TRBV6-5,ASSYDGKTGQPQH
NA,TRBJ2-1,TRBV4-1,ASSQFRVRNEQF
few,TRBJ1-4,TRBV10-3,AISERNEKLF
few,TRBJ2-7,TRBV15,ATSSQGATYEQY
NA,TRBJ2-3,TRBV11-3,ASSPSGVTDTQY
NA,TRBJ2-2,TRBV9,ASSVEGAGELF
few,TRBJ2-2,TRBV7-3,ASSLTGSSAGELF
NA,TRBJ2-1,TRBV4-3,ASSPGTSGYNEQF
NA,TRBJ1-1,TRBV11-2,ASRAVSTLNTEAF
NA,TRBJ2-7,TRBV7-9,ASSPSYFRTASYEQY
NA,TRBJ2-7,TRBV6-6,ASSYSDGALNEQY
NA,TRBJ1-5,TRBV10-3,AISERADQPQH
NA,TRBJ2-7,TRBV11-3,ASSSILIAGGQWDEQY
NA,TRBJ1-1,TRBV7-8,ASSLAPVGRTEAF
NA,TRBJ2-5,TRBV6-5,ASSPGTPAGGTQY
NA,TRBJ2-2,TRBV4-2,ASSQTQGAGELF
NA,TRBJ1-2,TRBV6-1,ASSRQGYGYT